This T cell receptor (beta chain) came from a study of CD8 T cells in ankylosing spondylitis. This clonotype turned up a few times. Its target is not known. The V gene lost 4 bases and the J gene lost 7 bases, with 11 bases spanning the gap. The germline V gene has CDR1 MNHEY and CDR2 SMNVEV (reference sequence). CDR3 length: 12 amino acids. TCRdb recomputed calls from the 5' RACE reads with MiXCR, one row per CDR3 protein. The sample has approximately 200,000 distinct CDR3 sequences, roughly 13% seen once; the top ten hold about 15%. Study results and limitations: Disease-linked clones bore a CD8+ phenotype, appearing relatively rarely in peripheral blood. Among TCR beta sequences, a motif of 7 to 9 highly homologous variants appeared characteristic of ankylosing spondylitis blood. Disease-linked clones reportedly concentrated significantly in matched ankylosing spondylitis synovial fluid.

This clonotype was obtained from a male donor with ankylosing spondylitis or in good health (not recorded which). The chain combines TRBV27 with TRBJ2-7; maybe TRBD2 (5 bases). The sequenced material came from blood, either unsorted or a sorted T cell fraction (not recorded which). The CDR3 region is CASSSGNREQYF. CDR3 nucleotide sequence: TGTGCCAGCAGTTCGGGGAATAGGGAGCAGTACTTC.